This is a list of T cell receptor beta chains from one sample in a study of shared clonotypes between healthy human individuals. Assay: immunoSEQ multiplex PCR; the TCRdb copy retains only in-frame clones and omits some. Among just over 2,000,000 clones listed, about 94% were seen once. Sequenced input: naive CD8+ T cells sorted from blood. The receptor source for this set is a man aged 18 to 29 in good health. Each CDR3 is given with its conserved first and last residue. The D gene is left open where the match is weak. Clone sizes are given selectively: once, few, many, or a class where the clone is expanded.

v_gene	abundance	d_gene	j_gene	CDR3nt	CDR3aa
TRBV19	.	TRBD1	TRBJ1-1	TGTGCCAGTAGTATAGATACCGGGACAGGGAACACTGAAGCTTTCTTT	CASSIDTGTGNTEAFF
TRBV5-1	.	TRBD2	TRBJ2-3	TGCGCCAGCAGCTTGGATCTAGCGGGAGAGGAAGATACGCAGTATTTT	CASSLDLAGEEDTQYF
TRBV29-1	few	.	TRBJ1-4	TGCAGCGTTGATCCCGTCGGGAGGACTGAAAAACTGTTTTTT	CSVDPVGRTEKLFF
TRBV2	.	.	TRBJ2-7	TGTGCCAGCAGTGAAGTGAGCGGCTACGAGCAGTACTTC	CASSEVSGYEQYF
TRBV13	.	TRBD1	TRBJ1-2	TGTGCCAGCAGCCAGCCGGGACAGGGAAACTATGGCTACACCTTC	CASSQPGQGNYGYTF
TRBV5-6	.	.	TRBJ1-6	TGTGCCAGCAGATGGATAGGACAGCCTGGGGGCTCCTATAATTCACCCCTCCACTTT	CASRWIGQPGGSYNSPLHF
TRBV6-1	.	.	TRBJ1-2	TGTGCCAGCAGTGAACCACAGTTACTTAACTATGGCTACACCTTC	CASSEPQLLNYGYTF
TRBV4-1	.	.	TRBJ1-1	TGCGCCAGCAGCCAAGAAAAGGGCGGGACTGAAGCTTTCTTT	CASSQEKGGTEAFF
TRBV18	.	.	TRBJ2-4	TGTGCCAGCTCACCGAGGCTAGGGGCGCCGTACTTC	CASSPRLGAPYF
TRBV5-6	.	TRBD2	TRBJ2-5	TGTGCCAGCAGCTTGAGGGGGACTAGCGGGAGGGGCCCGGAGACCCAGTACTTC	CASSLRGTSGRGPETQYF
TRBV13	.	TRBD2	TRBJ2-5	TGTGCCAGCAGCCCTAGGACTAGCGGGAGCAGGGAGACCCAGTACTTC	CASSPRTSGSRETQYF
TRBV19	once	TRBD1	TRBJ1-1	TGTGCCAGTAGTTACCGGGACAGTGAAGCTTTCTTT	CASSYRDSEAFF
TRBV29-1	.	.	TRBJ2-5	TGCAGCGTCGACTCGATAGGCCTAGTAGAGACCCAGTACTTC	CSVDSIGLVETQYF
TRBV5-1	.	.	TRBJ2-7	TGCGCCAGCAGCTTGGGGTCAGGCCCGGGGGAGCCCTCCTACGAGCAGTACTTC	CASSLGSGPGEPSYEQYF
TRBV13	.	.	TRBJ1-2	TGTGCCAGCAGCCCCCTCAACACAGTGACCTCTAACTATGGCTACACCTTC	CASSPLNTVTSNYGYTF
TRBV5-6	.	.	TRBJ2-5	TGTGCCAGCAGCACAAGAACGCGGGAATTGGACTTCCAAGAGACCCAGTACTTC	CASSTRTRELDFQETQYF
TRBV27	.	.	TRBJ1-4	TGTGCCAGCAGTGATAAACAGGGAGGAGAAAAACTGTTTTTT	CASSDKQGGEKLFF
TRBV9	.	TRBD2	TRBJ2-7	TGTGCCAGCAGCGTAGCTGAGGCGGGAGGAGGCTACGAGCAGTACTTC	CASSVAEAGGGYEQYF
TRBV7-9	.	TRBD1	TRBJ1-1	TGTGCCAGCAGCTTCGGACAGGGCGAAGCTTTCTTT	CASSFGQGEAFF
TRBV6-6	.	.	TRBJ1-1	TGTGCCAGCATCGACACCCGGAGAAGGACTGAAGCTTTCTTT	CASIDTRRRTEAFF
TRBV2	.	TRBD1	TRBJ1-5	TGTGCCAGCAGTGGTCACAGGGGTAGCAATCAGCCCCAGCATTTT	CASSGHRGSNQPQHF
TRBV27	.	.	TRBJ1-1	TGTGCCAGCAGTTGGACTGCCGGAGGGAACACTGAAGCTTTCTTT	CASSWTAGGNTEAFF
TRBV9	.	TRBD2	TRBJ2-7	TGTGCCAGCAGCGTAGGGCTAGCGGGGGGAATATACGAGCAGTACTTC	CASSVGLAGGIYEQYF
TRBV2	.	TRBD2	TRBJ2-5	TGTGCCAGCAGTCTCCCCCGGCTAGCGGGAGGGCCTGGGGAGACCCAGTACTTC	CASSLPRLAGGPGETQYF
TRBV10-2	.	.	TRBJ1-2	TGCGCCAGCAGTGAGAGCGGGTTGTATGGCTACACCTTC	CASSESGLYGYTF